One and the same sample provided the 5 T cell receptor beta chains below, sequenced in a study of shared clonotypes between healthy human individuals. The repertoire was sequenced with immunoSEQ multiplex PCR; TCRdb's copy has only in-frame clones and lacks some. The table lists hundreds of thousands of clones, about two thirds of them singletons. The sample was memory CD4+ T cells sorted from blood. Subset here: CD45RA-negative fraction. These receptors all come from a woman aged 25 to 39 in good health.

The V call is TRBV28, the J call TRBJ2-7; 9 bases fit TRBD2. The CDR3 covers 15 residues. J was trimmed by 2 bases and V by 6 bases; bases with no gene match: 8. Germline assignment: CDR1 MDHEN and CDR2 SYDVKM. The CDR3 loop is CASRTTSGHTYEQYF. In DNA, the CDR3 is TGTGCCAGCAGGACAACTAGCGGGCATACCTACGAGCAGTACTTC.

The chain combines TRBV18 with TRBJ1-3; D not resolved. In germline, CDR1 is KGHSH, CDR2 LQKENI. Trimming removed 1 base at V and 0 bases at J, with 13 bases between. The CDR3 has 17 amino acids. This chain's CDR3 is CASSPRLLSSSGNTIYF. The CDR3 bases are TGTGCCAGCTCACCACGATTACTTTCCAGCTCTGGAAACACCATATATTTT.

V usage is TRBV7-6 and J usage is TRBJ2-7; D perhaps matches TRBD1 (6 bases). The V end lost 4 bases, the J end lost 5 bases, and 15 bases lay between the germline ends. CDR1 SGHVS and CDR2 FNYEAQ come from the germline V gene. This CDR3 contains 14 residues. CDR3 nucleotide sequence: TGTGCCAGCAGCTGGCAAGGGGGTTATAACGAGCAGTACTTC. This sequence encodes CASSWQGGYNEQYF.

The chain employs TRBV19 and TRBJ2-1; TRBD1 matches at 9 bases. Germline values: CDR1 LNHDA, CDR2 SQIVND (reference sequence). Trimming took 3 bases from V and 6 from J; bases not matched to a gene: 9. The CDR3 totals 16 residues. Written as DNA, the CDR3 is TGTGCCAGTAGTATCCCGGGACAGGGAGGAGGCAATGAGCAGTTCTTC. Its protein is CASSIPGQGGGNEQFF.

The rearrangement joins TRBV5-1 to TRBJ2-7; unclear D gene. Germline loops: CDR1 SGHRS, CDR2 YFSETQ. This CDR3 contains 16 residues. The V end was cut by 4 bases, the J end by 2 bases, with 19 bases between. The CDR3 DNA reads TGCGCCAGCAGCCATACGATCGGGCGGCTAACCTACGAGCAGTACTTC. Its translation: CASSHTIGRLTYEQYF.